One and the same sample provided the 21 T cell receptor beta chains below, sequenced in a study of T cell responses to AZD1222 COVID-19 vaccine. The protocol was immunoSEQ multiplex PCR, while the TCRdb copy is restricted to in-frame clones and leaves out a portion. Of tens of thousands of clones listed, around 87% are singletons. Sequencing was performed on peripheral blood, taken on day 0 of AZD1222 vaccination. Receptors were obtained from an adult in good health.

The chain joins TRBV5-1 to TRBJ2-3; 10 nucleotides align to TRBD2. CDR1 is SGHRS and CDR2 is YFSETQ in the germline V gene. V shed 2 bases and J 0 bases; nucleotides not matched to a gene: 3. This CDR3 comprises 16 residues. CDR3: CASSLLTSGSTDTQYF. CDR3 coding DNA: TGCGCCAGCAGCTTACTGACTAGCGGGAGCACAGATACGCAGTATTTT.

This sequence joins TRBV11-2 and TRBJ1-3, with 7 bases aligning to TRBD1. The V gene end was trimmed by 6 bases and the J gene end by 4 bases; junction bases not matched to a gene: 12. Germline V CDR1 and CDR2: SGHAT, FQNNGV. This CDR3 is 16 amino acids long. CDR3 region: CASREQRQGPGNTIYF. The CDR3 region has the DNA TGTGCCAGCAGAGAGCAGAGACAGGGACCAGGAAACACCATATATTTT.

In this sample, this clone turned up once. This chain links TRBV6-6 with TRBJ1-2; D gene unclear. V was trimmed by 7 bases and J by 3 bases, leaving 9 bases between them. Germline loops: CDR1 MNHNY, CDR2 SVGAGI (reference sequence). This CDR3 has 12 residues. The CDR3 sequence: CASTGADYGYTF. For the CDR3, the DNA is TGTGCCAGCACGGGAGCCGACTATGGCTACACCTTC.

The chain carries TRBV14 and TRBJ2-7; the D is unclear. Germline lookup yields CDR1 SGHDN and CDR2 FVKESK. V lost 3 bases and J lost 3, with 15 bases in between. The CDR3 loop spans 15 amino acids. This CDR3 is CASSHPRWGIYEQYF. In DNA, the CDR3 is TGTGCCAGCAGCCACCCTAGGTGGGGTATCTACGAGCAGTACTTC. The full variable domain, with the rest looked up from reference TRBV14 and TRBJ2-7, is EAGVTQFPSHSVIEKGQTVTLRCDPISGHDNLYWYRRVMGKEIKFLLHFVKESKQDESGMPNNRFLAERTGGTYSTLKVQPAELEDSGVYFCASSHPRWGIYEQYFGPGTRLTVT.

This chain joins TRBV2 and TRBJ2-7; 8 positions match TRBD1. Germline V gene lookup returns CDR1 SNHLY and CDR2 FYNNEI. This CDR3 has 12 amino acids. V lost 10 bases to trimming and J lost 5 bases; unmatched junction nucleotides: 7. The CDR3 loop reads CATTDRANEQYF. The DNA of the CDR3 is TGTGCCACTACGGACAGGGCCAACGAGCAGTACTTC.

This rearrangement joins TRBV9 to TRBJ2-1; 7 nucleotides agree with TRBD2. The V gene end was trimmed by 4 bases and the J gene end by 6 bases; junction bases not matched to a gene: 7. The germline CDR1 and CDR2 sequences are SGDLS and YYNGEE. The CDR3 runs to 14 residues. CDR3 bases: TGTGCCAGCAGCCCCCGACTAGCCAGCAATGAGCAGTTCTTC. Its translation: CASSPRLASNEQFF. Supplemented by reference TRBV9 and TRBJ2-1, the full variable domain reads DSGVTQTPKHLITATGQRVTLRCSPRSGDLSVYWYQQSLDQGLQFLIQYYNGEERAKGNILERFSAQQFPDLHSELNLSSLELGDSALYFCASSPRLASNEQFFGPGTRLTVL.

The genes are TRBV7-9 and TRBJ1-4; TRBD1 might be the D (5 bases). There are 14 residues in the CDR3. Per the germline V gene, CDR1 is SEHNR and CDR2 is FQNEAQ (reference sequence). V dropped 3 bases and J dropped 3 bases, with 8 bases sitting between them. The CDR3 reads CASSLDTPNEKLFF. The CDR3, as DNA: TGTGCCAGCAGCTTGGACACCCCTAATGAAAAACTGTTTTTT.

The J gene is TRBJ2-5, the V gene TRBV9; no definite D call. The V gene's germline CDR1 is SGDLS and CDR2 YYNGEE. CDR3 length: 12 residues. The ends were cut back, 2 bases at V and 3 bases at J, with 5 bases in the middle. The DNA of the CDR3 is TGTGCCAGCAGCGTTCATGAAGAGACCCAGTACTTC. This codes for CASSVHEETQYF.

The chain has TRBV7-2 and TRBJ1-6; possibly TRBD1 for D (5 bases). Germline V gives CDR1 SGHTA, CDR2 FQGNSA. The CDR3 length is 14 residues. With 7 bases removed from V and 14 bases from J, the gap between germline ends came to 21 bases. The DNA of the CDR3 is TGTGCCAGCACACCCGGGGACGGCCTCTCATCCCTCCACTTT. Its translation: CASTPGDGLSSLHF.

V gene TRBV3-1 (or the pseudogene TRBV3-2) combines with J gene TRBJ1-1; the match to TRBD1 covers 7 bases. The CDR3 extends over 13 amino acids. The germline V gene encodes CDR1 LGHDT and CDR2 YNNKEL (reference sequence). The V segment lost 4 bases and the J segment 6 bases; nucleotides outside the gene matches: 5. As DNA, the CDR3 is TGTGCCAGCAGCCCCAGGGGGTGGGCTGAAGCTTTCTTT. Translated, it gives CASSPRGWAEAFF.

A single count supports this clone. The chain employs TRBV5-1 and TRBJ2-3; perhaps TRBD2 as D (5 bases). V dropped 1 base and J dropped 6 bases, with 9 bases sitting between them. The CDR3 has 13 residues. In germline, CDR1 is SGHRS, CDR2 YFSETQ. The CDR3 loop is CASSLPGWDTQYF. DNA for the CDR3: TGCGCCAGCAGCTTGCCGGGGTGGGATACGCAGTATTTT.

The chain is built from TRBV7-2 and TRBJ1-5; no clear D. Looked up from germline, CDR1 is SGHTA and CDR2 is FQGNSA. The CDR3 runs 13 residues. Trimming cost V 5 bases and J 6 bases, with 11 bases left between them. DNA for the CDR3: TGTGCCAGCAGCGGAGGGTGGGGTCAGCCCCAGCATTTT. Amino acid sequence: CASSGGWGQPQHF.

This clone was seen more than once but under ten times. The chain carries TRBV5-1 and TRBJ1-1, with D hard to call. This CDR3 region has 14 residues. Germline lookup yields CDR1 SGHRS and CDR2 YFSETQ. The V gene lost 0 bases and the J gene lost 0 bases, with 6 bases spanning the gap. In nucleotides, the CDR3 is TGCGCCAGCAGCTTGGGGATGGTGAACACTGAAGCTTTCTTT. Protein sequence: CASSLGMVNTEAFF.

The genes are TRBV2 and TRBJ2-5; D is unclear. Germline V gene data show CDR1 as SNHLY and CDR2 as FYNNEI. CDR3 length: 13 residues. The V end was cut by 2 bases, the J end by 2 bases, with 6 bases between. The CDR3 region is CASSEFLQETQYF. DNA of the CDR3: TGTGCCAGCAGTGAATTCCTGCAAGAGACCCAGTACTTC.

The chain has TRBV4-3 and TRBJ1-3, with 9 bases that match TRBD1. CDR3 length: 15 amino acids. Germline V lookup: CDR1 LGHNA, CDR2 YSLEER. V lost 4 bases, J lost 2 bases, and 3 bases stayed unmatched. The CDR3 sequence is CASSPRTGAGNTIYF. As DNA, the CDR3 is TGCGCCAGCAGCCCGAGGACAGGGGCTGGAAACACCATATATTTT.

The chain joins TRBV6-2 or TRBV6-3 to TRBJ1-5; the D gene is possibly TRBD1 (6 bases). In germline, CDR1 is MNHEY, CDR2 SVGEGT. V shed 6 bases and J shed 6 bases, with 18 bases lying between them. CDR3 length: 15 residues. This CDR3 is CASSPSGGSSQPQHF. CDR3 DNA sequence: TGTGCCAGCAGCCCCTCGGGGGGCTCGAGTCAGCCCCAGCATTTT.

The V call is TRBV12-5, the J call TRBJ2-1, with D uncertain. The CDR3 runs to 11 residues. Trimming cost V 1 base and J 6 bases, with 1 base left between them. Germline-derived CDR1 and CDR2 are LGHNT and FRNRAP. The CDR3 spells CASGLANEQFF. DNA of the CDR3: TGTGCTAGTGGTTTGGCCAATGAGCAGTTCTTC.

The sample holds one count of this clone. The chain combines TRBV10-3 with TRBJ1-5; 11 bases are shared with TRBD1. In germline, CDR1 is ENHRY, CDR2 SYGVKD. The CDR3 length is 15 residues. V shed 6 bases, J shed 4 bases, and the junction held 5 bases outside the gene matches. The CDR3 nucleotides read TGTGCCATCAGCGACGGACAGGGGGCGAATCAGCCCCAGCATTTT. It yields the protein CAISDGQGANQPQHF.

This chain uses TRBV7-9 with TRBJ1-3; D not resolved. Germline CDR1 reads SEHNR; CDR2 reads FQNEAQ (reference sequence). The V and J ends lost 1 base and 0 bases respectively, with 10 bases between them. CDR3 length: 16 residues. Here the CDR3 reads CASSLGQSVSGNTIYF. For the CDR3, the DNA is TGTGCCAGCAGCTTAGGTCAGTCGGTCTCTGGAAACACCATATATTTT.

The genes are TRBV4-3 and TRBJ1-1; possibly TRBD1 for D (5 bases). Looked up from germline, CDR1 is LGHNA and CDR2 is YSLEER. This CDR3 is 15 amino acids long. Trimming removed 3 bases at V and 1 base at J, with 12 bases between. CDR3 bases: TGCGCCAGCAGCCACGATCGGGGCTCGAACACTGAAGCTTTCTTT. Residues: CASSHDRGSNTEAFF.

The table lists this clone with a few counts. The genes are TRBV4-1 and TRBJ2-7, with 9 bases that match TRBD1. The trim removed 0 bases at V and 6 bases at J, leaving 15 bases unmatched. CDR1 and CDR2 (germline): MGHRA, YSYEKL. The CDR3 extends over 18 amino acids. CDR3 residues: CASSQERNPWDRACEQYF. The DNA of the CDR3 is TGCGCCAGCAGCCAAGAGAGAAATCCGTGGGACAGGGCTTGCGAGCAGTACTTC.